The clone carrying this T cell receptor (beta chain) was counted only a few times. No antigen is known for it. TCRdb passed the reads through MiXCR, listing each CDR3 protein once. The table lists 100,000 or so distinct CDR3 sequences, 20% to 30% of them singletons, with 30% to 40% in the top ten. This specimen belongs to a study of T cell repertoires in cytomegalovirus infection. About the study: Public signatures in TCR beta pointed to CMV infection and matching HLA type. Findings of the study overall: Carriers of CMV plus the relevant HLA were identified by cumulative public TCR beta family frequency. Clonotype analysis showed dominance of the ex vivo response by HLA-C-restricted CMV-specific TCR beta clonotypes.

The CDR3 loop spans 14 amino acids. The germline V gene encodes CDR1 SGHAT and CDR2 FQNNGV. V lost 5 bases, J lost 2 bases, and 11 bases lay in between. The chain carries TRBV11-2 and TRBJ2-3, with D perhaps matching TRBD2 (6 bases). The source is a human donor in good health (CMV status not recorded). Some clones in this sample may be carry-over from other donors' samples. Sequencing input: CD8+ T cells from PBMCs. In DNA form, the CDR3 reads TGTGCCAGCAGCGTGGACTACTACACAGATACGCAGTATTTT. Amino acid sequence: CASSVDYYTDTQYF.